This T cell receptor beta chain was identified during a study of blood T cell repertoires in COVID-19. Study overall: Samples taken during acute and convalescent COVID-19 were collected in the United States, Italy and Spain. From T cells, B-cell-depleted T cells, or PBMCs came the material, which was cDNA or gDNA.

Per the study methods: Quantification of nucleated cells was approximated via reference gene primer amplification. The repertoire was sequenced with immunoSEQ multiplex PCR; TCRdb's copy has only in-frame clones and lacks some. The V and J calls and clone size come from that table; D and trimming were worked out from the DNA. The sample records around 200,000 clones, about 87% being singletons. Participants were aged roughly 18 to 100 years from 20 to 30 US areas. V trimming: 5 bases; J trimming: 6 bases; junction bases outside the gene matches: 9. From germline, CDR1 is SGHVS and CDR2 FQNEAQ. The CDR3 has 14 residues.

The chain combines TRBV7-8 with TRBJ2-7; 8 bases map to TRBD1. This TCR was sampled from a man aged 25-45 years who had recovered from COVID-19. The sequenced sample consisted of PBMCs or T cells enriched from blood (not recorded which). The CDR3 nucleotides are TGTGCCAGCAGCCCCCCAGGGGGCCTGGTCGAGCAGTACTTC. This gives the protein CASSPPGGLVEQYF.